The next 18 T cell receptor beta chains were all read from a single sample in a study of T cells in Graves' hyperthyroidism and ophthalmopathy. The investigators amplified TCR beta CDR3 regions from RNA transcripts. The study used the HTBI primer set for a first-round RT-PCR of the TCR CDR3. TCRdb independently ran MiXCR on the multiplex PCR reads; one entry per CDR3 protein. The sample has over 150,000 distinct CDR3 sequences; 15% to 20% are singletons. The sequenced sample was blood. These receptors were obtained from a woman aged 50 to 60 with Graves' hyperthyroidism.

This clonotype was picked up many times. V is TRBV28 and J is TRBJ1-2, with a possible D match to TRBD1 (6 bases). The CDR3 is made up of 14 amino acids. The V gene's germline CDR1 is MDHEN and CDR2 SYDVKM. V was cut by 7 bases and J by 1 base, with 13 bases left in between. The CDR3, as DNA: TGTGCCAGCACCCGGGGGGGCAATAACTATGGCTACACCTTC. This sequence encodes CASTRGGNNYGYTF.

This clonotype appeared many times. The chain has TRBV7-9 and TRBJ1-2; D is perhaps TRBD1 (6 bases). Looked up from germline, CDR1 is SEHNR and CDR2 is FQNEAQ (reference sequence). Trimming removed 3 bases from V and 6 bases from J, with 14 bases in between. The CDR3 spans 14 residues. This CDR3 is CASSFIRGDDGYTF. The CDR3, as DNA: TGTGCCAGCAGCTTTATAAGGGGGGACGATGGCTACACCTTC.

This clonotype was detected ten times or more. The rearrangement uses TRBV3-1 and TRBJ1-2; D call uncertain. In germline, CDR1 is LGHDT, CDR2 YNNKEL (reference sequence). Trimming left V 1 base short and J 8 bases short, with 14 bases between. The CDR3 is made up of 14 amino acids. The CDR3 here is CASSQGREKEGYTF. Here the CDR3 DNA reads TGTGCCAGCAGCCAAGGTAGAGAGAAGGAGGGCTACACCTTC.

Here the CDR3 DNA reads TGCAGCGTTGAATCCCTTGGGGAGGAAGCTTTCTTT. Its protein product is CSVESLGEEAFF. The chain carries TRBV29-1 and TRBJ1-1, with unresolved D. The CDR3 covers 12 residues. CDR1 is SQVTM, CDR2 ANQGSEA, per germline. V was trimmed by 2 bases and J by 8 bases, leaving 12 bases between them.

The chain combines TRBV11-2 with TRBJ2-7; 9 nucleotides agree with TRBD2. The J segment lost 1 base and the V segment lost 0 bases, leaving 4 bases of the junction unmatched. CDR1 and CDR2 from the germline V gene are SGHAT and FQNNGV. The CDR3 is 16 amino acids. CDR3 coding DNA: TGTGCCAGCAGCTTAGATGGAAGCGGGAGGTCCTACGAGCAGTACTTC. This codes for CASSLDGSGRSYEQYF.

This clonotype was found many times. This chain joins TRBV13 and TRBJ1-6, with 7 bases aligning to TRBD1. This CDR3 region has 14 residues. The trim removed 3 bases at V and 10 bases at J, leaving 6 bases unmatched. Germline CDR1 reads PRHDT; CDR2 reads FYEKMQ (reference sequence). The CDR3 reads CASSFQGEGSPLHF. Written as DNA, the CDR3 is TGTGCCAGCAGCTTTCAGGGGGAAGGGTCACCCCTCCACTTT.

The genes are TRBV19 and TRBJ1-1; D call uncertain. V was trimmed by 5 bases and J by 0 bases, leaving 7 bases between them. This CDR3 comprises 13 residues. The germline V gene encodes CDR1 LNHDA and CDR2 SQIVND (reference sequence). The CDR3, as DNA: TGTGCCAGTAGTTGGCGGTTGAACACTGAAGCTTTCTTT. It encodes CASSWRLNTEAFF.

The rearrangement links TRBV7-8 to TRBJ1-1; 7 positions match TRBD1. Germline values: CDR1 SGHVS, CDR2 FQNEAQ. The CDR3 totals 15 residues. The V and J ends lost 5 bases and 1 base, in that order; junction bases with no gene match: 7. The CDR3 bases are TGTGCCAGCAGCCAAGCGACAGGGACGAACACTGAAGCTTTCTTT. Translating gives CASSQATGTNTEAFF. Full variable domain (outside the CDR3, taken from reference TRBV7-8 and TRBJ1-1): GAGVSQSPRYKVAKRGQDVALRCDPISGHVSLFWYQQALGQGPEFLTYFQNEAQLDKSGLPSDRFFAERPEGSVSTLKIQRTQQEDSAVYLCASSQATGTNTEAFFGQGTRLTVV.

The sample holds many counts of this clonotype. V and J are TRBV5-1 and TRBJ1-5; D call uncertain. The V end was cut by 1 base, the J end by 3 bases, with 11 bases between. This CDR3 region has 15 residues. Germline assignment: CDR1 SGHRS and CDR2 YFSETQ. The chain's CDR3 is CASSLSGRFNQPQHF. The CDR3 DNA is TGCGCCAGCAGCTTGTCCGGACGGTTCAATCAGCCCCAGCATTTT.

This clonotype was recorded many times. This chain joins TRBV7-8 and TRBJ1-6, with D uncertain. This CDR3 spans 15 amino acids. The germline V gene encodes CDR1 SGHVS and CDR2 FQNEAQ. Trimming took off 5 bases at V and 7 bases at J, with 15 bases between the two ends. The CDR3 loop is CASSPPKRKNSPLHF. CDR3 bases: TGTGCCAGCAGCCCGCCAAAGAGGAAAAATTCACCCCTCCACTTT.

This chain uses TRBV4-3 with TRBJ1-2; D is possibly TRBD1 (5 bases). The CDR3 sequence is 16 residues long. Between the trimmed V and J ends, which lost 0 bases and 6 bases, there was a span of 17 bases. Germline V gene sequence: CDR1 LGHNA, CDR2 YSLEER. This CDR3 is CASSQDLAARGHGYTF. CDR3 nucleotide sequence: TGCGCCAGCAGCCAAGATCTGGCCGCGAGGGGTCATGGCTACACCTTC.

This clonotype was picked up a small number of times. The chain recombines TRBV5-1 with TRBJ2-1; D is uncertain. Trimming took 3 bases from V and 8 from J, leaving 6 bases between them. In germline, CDR1 is SGHRS, CDR2 YFSETQ. This CDR3 contains 11 residues. The CDR3 here is CASSSVDEQFF. The CDR3 DNA reads TGCGCCAGCAGCTCGGTGGATGAGCAGTTCTTC.

This clonotype was counted many times. The J gene is TRBJ2-1, the V gene TRBV6-2 or TRBV6-3; 9 nucleotides agree with TRBD1. With 3 bases clipped from V and 0 bases from J, the junction kept 12 bases outside the gene matches. The germline V gene has CDR1 MNHEY and CDR2 SVGEGT. The CDR3 loop spans 19 amino acids. The CDR3 here is CASSYRDRVLSSSYNEQFF. The CDR3 region has the DNA TGTGCCAGCAGTTATCGGGACAGGGTACTCTCTAGCTCCTACAATGAGCAGTTCTTC.

This chain links TRBV7-2 with TRBJ1-4; D perhaps matches TRBD1 (6 bases). Germline V lookup: CDR1 SGHTA, CDR2 FQGNSA. The V gene lost 2 bases and the J gene lost 7 bases, with 11 bases spanning the gap. The CDR3 totals 14 residues. The CDR3: CASSLQQGGEKLFF. CDR3 coding DNA: TGTGCCAGCAGCTTACAACAGGGAGGTGAAAAACTGTTTTTT.

This clonotype was seen ten or more times. The rearrangement links TRBV11-2 to TRBJ2-2; 9 nucleotides agree with TRBD1. The germline V gene has CDR1 SGHAT and CDR2 FQNNGV. The CDR3 has 16 amino acids. V shed 4 bases and J 7 bases; nucleotides not matched to a gene: 10. The CDR3 DNA reads as TGTGCCAGCAGCTCCGTAGGACAGGGGCCTGGCGGGGAGCTGTTTTTT. Its protein is CASSSVGQGPGGELFF.

This clonotype appeared many times. J is TRBJ1-2 and V is TRBV5-4, with 8 bases aligning to TRBD1. In germline, CDR1 is SGHNT, CDR2 YYREEE (reference sequence). The V and J ends lost 2 bases and 0 bases, in that order; junction bases with no gene match: 3. The CDR3 contains 15 residues. The CDR3 DNA sequence: TGTGCCAGCAGCTTTCAGGACAGGGCTAACTATGGCTACACCTTC. Protein product: CASSFQDRANYGYTF.

At least ten counts were recorded for this clonotype. V and J are TRBV10-3 and TRBJ1-2; D unclear. Trimming pared 3 bases from V and 4 bases from J, leaving 6 bases between. The CDR3 is made up of 12 amino acids. CDR1 and CDR2 (germline): ENHRY, SYGVKD. CDR3 nucleotides: TGTGCCATCAGTGAAGTCCTCTATGGCTACACCTTC. Translating it yields CAISEVLYGYTF.

This clonotype was counted at least ten times. V and J are TRBV20-1 and TRBJ1-1, with D tentatively TRBD1 (5 bases). Trimming removed 3 bases from V and 3 bases from J, with 14 bases in between. This CDR3 spans 14 amino acids. CDR1 DFQATT and CDR2 SNEGSKA come from the germline V gene (reference sequence). CDR3 DNA: TGCAGTGCTAGTCACAGTACGGGGCACACTGAAGCTTTCTTT. Translation gives CSASHSTGHTEAFF.